This is a list of T cell receptor beta chains from one sample in a study of cytomegalovirus exposure and HLA in healthy donors. Some clones are missing from TCRdb's copy, which holds only in-frame ones; the method was immunoSEQ multiplex PCR. The table includes around 210,000 clones, around 80% detected once. Sequencing used PBMCs. Receptors originate from a boy under 18 in good health and CMV-seronegative. The CDR3 runs from the conserved cysteine through the conserved F or W. The D gene is left open where the match is weak. Only some rows state a clone size, as once, few, many or a class for expanded clones.

>TRBV7-2|.|TRBD2|TRBJ2-1
CASSLRTTSGTTTVF
TGTGCCAGCAGCTTACGAACGACTAGCGGGACAACCACGGTCTTC
>TRBV7-6|.|TRBD1|TRBJ2-1
CASRPAFRQGAYEQFF
TGTGCCAGCAGGCCTGCGTTCAGACAGGGGGCTTATGAGCAGTTCTTC
>TRBV29-1|.|.|TRBJ1-2
CSVTEVGRANYGYTF
TGCAGCGTCACCGAAGTGGGGAGAGCTAACTATGGCTACACCTTC
>TRBV6-6|few|.|TRBJ1-3
CASSYDRSETGNTIYF
TGTGCCAGCAGTTACGACAGGTCGGAGACTGGAAACACCATATATTTT
>TRBV4-1|.|.|TRBJ1-2
CASSVTGHSNYGYTF
TGCGCCAGCAGCGTAACAGGGCACAGTAACTATGGCTACACCTTC
>TRBV19|.|.|TRBJ1-5
CASSPRAIYSNQPQHF
TGTGCCAGTAGTCCACGCGCCATTTATAGCAATCAGCCCCAGCATTTT
>TRBV5-1|few|TRBD1|TRBJ1-1
CASSWDRGNTEAFF
TGCGCCAGCAGCTGGGACAGGGGGAACACTGAAGCTTTCTTT
>TRBV27|.|TRBD2|TRBJ2-1
CASSASAGGPQFF
TGTGCCAGCAGTGCGTCAGCGGGGGGGCCTCAGTTCTTC
>TRBV20-1|.|.|TRBJ1-2
CSARDDLGYTF
TGCAGTGCTAGAGATGACTTAGGCTACACCTTC
>TRBV11-3|.|.|TRBJ2-2
CASSFGHSYTGELFF
TGTGCCAGCAGCTTCGGACATAGTTACACCGGGGAGCTGTTTTTT
>TRBV4-1|once|.|TRBJ2-5
CASSQERRTRQETQYF
TGCGCCAGCAGCCAAGAGAGGAGGACCCGCCAAGAGACCCAGTACTTC
>TRBV5-4|.|TRBD1|TRBJ2-6
CASSKQGAQGANVLTF
TGTGCCAGCAGCAAACAGGGGGCGCAGGGGGCCAACGTCCTGACTTTC
>TRBV6-6|.|.|TRBJ2-7
CASSYYDKSYEQYF
TGTGCCAGCAGTTACTACGACAAATCCTACGAGCAGTACTTC
>TRBV30|few|TRBD1|TRBJ1-5
CAWKGAWSNQPQHF
TGTGCCTGGAAGGGGGCCTGGAGCAATCAGCCCCAGCATTTT
>TRBV4-2|.|TRBD2|TRBJ2-3
CASSQDGTSGLSTDTRYF
TGTGCCAGCAGCCAAGACGGGACTAGCGGGCTGAGCACAGATACGCGGTATTTT
>TRBV5-6|.|TRBD1|TRBJ1-1
CASSRGMTGETEAFF
TGTGCCAGCAGCCGGGGAATGACAGGGGAGACTGAAGCTTTCTTT
>TRBV27|few|TRBD2|TRBJ2-3
CASSYGGYGTDTQYF
TGTGCCAGCAGTTACGGGGGGTATGGCACAGATACGCAGTATTTT
>TRBV5-1|.|.|TRBJ2-7
CASSLQGQTYEQYF
TGCGCCAGCAGCTTGCAGGGTCAGACCTACGAGCAGTACTTC
>TRBV5-1|.|TRBD2|TRBJ2-1
CASSLGPGLAASYNEQFF
TGCGCCAGCAGCTTGGGCCCGGGACTAGCGGCCTCCTACAATGAGCAGTTCTTC
>TRBV20-1|.|.|TRBJ1-1
CSARRTEAFF
TGCAGTGCTCGCCGGACAGAAGCTTTCTTT
>TRBV2|.|TRBD1|TRBJ2-7
CASRRYSGQGTSYEQYF
TGTGCCAGCAGAAGATACTCGGGACAGGGGACTTCCTACGAGCAGTACTTC
>TRBV7-6|.|TRBD1|TRBJ2-5
CASSFGRGWTETQYF
TGTGCCAGCAGCTTTGGCAGGGGGTGGACAGAGACCCAGTACTTC
>TRBV5-4|.|TRBD2|TRBJ2-3
CASSGGTSGSRGDTQYF
TGTGCCAGCAGCGGGGGGACTAGCGGGAGTCGCGGAGATACGCAGTATTTT